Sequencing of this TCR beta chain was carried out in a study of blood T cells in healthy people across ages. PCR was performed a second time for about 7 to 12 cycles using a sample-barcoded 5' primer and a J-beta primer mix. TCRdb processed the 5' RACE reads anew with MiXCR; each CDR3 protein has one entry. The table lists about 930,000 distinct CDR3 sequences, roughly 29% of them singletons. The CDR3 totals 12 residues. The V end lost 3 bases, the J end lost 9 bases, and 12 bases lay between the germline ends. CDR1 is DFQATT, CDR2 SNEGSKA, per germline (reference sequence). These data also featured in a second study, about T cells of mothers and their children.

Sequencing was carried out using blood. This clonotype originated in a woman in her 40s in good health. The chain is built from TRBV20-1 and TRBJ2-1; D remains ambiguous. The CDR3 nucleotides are TGCAGTGCTAGGGACGCCGTTCGTGAGCAGTTCTTC. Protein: CSARDAVREQFF.